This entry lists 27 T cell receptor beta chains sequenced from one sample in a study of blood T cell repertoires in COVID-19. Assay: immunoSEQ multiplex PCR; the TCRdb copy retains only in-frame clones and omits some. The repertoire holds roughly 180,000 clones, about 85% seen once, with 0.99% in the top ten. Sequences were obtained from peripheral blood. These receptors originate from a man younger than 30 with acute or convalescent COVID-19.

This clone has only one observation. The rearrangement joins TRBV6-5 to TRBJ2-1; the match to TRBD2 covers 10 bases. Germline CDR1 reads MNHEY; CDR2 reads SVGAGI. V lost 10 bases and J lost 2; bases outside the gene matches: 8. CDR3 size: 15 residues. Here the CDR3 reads CAIRLAGIAYNEQFF. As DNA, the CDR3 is TGTGCCATCAGACTAGCGGGCATAGCCTACAATGAGCAGTTCTTC.

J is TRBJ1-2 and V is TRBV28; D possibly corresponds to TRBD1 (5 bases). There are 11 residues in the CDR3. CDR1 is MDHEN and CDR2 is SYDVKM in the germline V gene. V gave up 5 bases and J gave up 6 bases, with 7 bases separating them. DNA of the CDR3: TGTGCCAGCAGTGCGACAGATGGCTACACCTTC. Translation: CASSATDGYTF.

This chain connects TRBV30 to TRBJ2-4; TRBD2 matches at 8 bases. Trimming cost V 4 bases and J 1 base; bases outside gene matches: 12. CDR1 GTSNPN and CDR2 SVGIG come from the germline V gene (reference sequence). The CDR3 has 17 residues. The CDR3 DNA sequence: TGTGCCTGGACCATCCGGGGGGGGTCGTGGGCCAAAAACATTCAGTACTTC. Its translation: CAWTIRGGSWAKNIQYF. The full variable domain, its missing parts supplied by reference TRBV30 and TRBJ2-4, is SQTIHQWPATLVQPVGSPLSLECTVEGTSNPNLYWYRQAAGRGLQLLFYSVGIGQISSEVPQNLSASRPQDRQFILSSKKLLLSDSGFYLCAWTIRGGSWAKNIQYFGAGTRLSVL.

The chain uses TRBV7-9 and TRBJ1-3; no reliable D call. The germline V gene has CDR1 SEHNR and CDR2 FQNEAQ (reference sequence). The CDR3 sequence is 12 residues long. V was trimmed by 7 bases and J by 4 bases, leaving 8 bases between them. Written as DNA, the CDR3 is TGTGCCAGCACCCCGTTAGGAAACACCATATATTTT. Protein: CASTPLGNTIYF.

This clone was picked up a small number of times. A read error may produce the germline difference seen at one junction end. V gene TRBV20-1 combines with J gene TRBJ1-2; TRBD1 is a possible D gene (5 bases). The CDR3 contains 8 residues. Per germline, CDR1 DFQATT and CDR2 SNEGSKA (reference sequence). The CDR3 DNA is TGCAGTCCTCAACGGGACTCCTTC. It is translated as CSPQRDSF.

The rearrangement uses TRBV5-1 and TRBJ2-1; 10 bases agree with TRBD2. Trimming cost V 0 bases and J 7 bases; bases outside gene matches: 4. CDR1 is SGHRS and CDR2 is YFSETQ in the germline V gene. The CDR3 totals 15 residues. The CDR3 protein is CASSLVASGGNEQFF. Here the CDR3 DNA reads TGCGCCAGCAGCTTGGTGGCTAGCGGGGGTAATGAGCAGTTCTTC.

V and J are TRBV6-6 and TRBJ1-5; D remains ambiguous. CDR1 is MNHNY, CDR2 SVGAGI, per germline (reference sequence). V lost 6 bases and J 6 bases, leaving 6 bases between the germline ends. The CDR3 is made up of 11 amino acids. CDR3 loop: CASRGSQPQHF. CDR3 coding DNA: TGTGCCAGCAGGGGGAGTCAGCCCCAGCATTTT.

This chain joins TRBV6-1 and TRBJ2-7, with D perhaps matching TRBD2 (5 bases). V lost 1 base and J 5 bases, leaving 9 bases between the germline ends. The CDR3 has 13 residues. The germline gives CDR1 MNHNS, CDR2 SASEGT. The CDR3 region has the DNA TGTGCCAGCAGTGAAGGGGAGTCCCACGAGCAGTACGTC. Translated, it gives CASSEGESHEQYV.

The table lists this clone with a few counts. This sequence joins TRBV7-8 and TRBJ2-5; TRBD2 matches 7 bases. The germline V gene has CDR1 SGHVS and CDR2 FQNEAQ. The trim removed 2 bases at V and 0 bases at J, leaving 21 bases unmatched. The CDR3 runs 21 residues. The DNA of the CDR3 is TGTGCCAGCAGCTTAATTAATCTGAGGTTTTTTCGGGGGGAGAACCAAGAGACCCAGTACTTC. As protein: CASSLINLRFFRGENQETQYF.

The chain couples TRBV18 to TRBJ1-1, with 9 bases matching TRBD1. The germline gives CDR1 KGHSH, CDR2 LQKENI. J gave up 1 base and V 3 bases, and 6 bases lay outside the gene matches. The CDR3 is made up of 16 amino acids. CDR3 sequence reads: CASSPLPGQGNTEAFF. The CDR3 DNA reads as TGTGCCAGCTCACCCCTCCCGGGACAGGGGAACACTGAAGCTTTCTTT.

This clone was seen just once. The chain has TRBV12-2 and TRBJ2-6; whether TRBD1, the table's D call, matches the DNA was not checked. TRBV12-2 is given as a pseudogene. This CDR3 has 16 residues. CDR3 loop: CASRLVQTSGANVLTF. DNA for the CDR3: TGTGCAAGTCGCTTAGTACAGACCTCTGGGGCCAACGTCCTGACTTTC.

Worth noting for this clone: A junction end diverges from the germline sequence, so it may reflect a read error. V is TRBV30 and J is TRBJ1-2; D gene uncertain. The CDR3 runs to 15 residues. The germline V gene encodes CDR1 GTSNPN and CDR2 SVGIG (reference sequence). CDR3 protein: CAWSPVTLRVYGCTF. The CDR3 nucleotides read TGTGCCTGGTCCCCGGTGACCCTGAGGGTTTATGGCTGCACCTTC. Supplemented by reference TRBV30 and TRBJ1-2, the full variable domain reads SQTIHQWPATLVQPVGSPLSLECTVEGTSNPNLYWYRQAAGRGLQLLFYSVGIGQISSEVPQNLSASRPQDRQFILSSKKLLLSDSGFYLCAWSPVTLRVYGCTFGSGTRLTVV.

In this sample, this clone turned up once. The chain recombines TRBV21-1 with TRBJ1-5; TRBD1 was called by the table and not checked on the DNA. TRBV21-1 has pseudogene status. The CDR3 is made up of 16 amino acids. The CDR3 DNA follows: TGTGCCAGCAGCGAAAAGCGCAGGGGGTCTCATCAGCCCCAGCATTTT. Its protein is CASSEKRRGSHQPQHF.

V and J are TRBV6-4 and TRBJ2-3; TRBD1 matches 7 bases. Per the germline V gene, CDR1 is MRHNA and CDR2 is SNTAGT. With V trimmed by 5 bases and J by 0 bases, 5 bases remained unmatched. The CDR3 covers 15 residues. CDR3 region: CASSFRGSSTDTQYF. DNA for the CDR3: TGTGCCAGCAGTTTCAGGGGGTCTAGCACAGATACGCAGTATTTT.

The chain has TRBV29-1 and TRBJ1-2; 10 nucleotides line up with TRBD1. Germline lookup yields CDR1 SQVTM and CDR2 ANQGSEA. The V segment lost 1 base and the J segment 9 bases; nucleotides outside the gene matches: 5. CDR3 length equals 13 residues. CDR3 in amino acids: CSVEVPGQGSYTF. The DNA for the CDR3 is TGCAGCGTTGAAGTCCCGGGACAGGGGAGCTACACCTTC.

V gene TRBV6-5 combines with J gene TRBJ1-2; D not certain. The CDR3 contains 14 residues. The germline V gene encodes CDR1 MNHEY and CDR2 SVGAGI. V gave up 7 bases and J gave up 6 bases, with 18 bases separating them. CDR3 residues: CASTREARQDGYTF. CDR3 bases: TGTGCCAGCACCCGGGAAGCGAGGCAGGATGGCTACACCTTC.

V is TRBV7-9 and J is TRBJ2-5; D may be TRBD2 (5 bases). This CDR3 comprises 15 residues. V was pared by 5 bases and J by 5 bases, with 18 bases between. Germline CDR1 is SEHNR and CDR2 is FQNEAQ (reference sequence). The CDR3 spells CASSPRGLDGETQYF. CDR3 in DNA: TGTGCCAGCAGCCCCCGAGGACTTGACGGGGAGACCCAGTACTTC.

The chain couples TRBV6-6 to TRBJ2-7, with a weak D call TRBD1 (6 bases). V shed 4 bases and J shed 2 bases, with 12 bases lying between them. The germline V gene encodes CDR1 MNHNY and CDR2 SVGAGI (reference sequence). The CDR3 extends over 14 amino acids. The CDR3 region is CASSLTGFPYEQYF. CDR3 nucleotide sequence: TGTGCCAGCAGTTTAACAGGGTTCCCCTACGAGCAGTACTTC.

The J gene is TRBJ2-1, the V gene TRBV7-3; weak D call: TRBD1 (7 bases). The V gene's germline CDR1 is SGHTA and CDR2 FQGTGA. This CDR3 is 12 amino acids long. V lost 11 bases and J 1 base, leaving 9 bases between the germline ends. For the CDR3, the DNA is TGTGCCTCAGGGGGGTCCTACAATGAGCAGTTCTTC. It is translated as CASGGSYNEQFF.

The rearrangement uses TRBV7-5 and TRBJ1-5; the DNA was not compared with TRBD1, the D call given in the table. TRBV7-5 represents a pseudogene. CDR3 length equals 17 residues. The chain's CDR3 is CARSPEATAYSNQPQHF. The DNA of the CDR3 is TGTGCCAGAAGCCCTGAGGCGACAGCTTATAGCAATCAGCCCCAGCATTTT.

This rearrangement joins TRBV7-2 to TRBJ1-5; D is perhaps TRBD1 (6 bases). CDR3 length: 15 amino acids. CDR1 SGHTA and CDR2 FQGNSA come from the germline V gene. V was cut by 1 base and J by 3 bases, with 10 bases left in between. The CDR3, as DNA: TGTGCCAGCAGCTTAGTGGCAGGGGTCAATCAGCCCCAGCATTTT. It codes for CASSLVAGVNQPQHF.

The CDR3 protein is CASGLVNRGLRTNEKLFF. The DNA of the CDR3 is TGTGCTAGTGGTTTGGTAAACAGGGGCCTTCGAACTAATGAAAAACTGTTTTTT. This chain uses TRBV12-5 with TRBJ1-4; 7 nucleotides agree with TRBD1. The CDR3 contains 18 residues. V lost 0 bases, J lost 1 base, and 8 bases stayed unmatched. The germline gives CDR1 LGHNT, CDR2 FRNRAP.

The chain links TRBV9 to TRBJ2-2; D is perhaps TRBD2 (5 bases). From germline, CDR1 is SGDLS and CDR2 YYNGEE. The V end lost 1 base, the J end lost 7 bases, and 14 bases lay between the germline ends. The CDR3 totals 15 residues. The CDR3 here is CASSVMPSNDGELFF. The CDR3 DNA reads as TGTGCCAGCAGCGTAATGCCTAGCAACGACGGGGAGCTGTTTTTT.

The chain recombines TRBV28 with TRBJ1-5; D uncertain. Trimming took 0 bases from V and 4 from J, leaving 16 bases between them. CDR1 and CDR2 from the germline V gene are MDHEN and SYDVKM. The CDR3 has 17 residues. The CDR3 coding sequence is TGTGCCAGCAGTTTATGGACCGGGGTATCGAGAAATCAGCCCCAGCATTTT. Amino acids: CASSLWTGVSRNQPQHF.

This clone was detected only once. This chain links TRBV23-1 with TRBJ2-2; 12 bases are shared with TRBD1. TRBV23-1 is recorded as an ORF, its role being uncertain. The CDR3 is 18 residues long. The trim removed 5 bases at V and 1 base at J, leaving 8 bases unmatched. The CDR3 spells CASSSPGQGAQNTGELFF. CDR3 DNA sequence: TGCGCCAGCAGTTCCCCGGGACAGGGGGCGCAGAACACCGGGGAGCTGTTTTTT.

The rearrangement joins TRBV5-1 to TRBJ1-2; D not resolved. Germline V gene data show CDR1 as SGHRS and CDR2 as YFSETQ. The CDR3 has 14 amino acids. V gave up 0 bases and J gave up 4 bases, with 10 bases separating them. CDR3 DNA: TGCGCCAGCAGCTTGGAAGCCGAGGCCTATGGCTACACCTTC. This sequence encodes CASSLEAEAYGYTF.

The CDR3 protein is CASSQGRRTGEAFF. CDR3 DNA: TGTGCCAGCAGCCAGGGGCGGCGGACAGGTGAAGCTTTCTTT. V and J are TRBV14 and TRBJ1-1; 7 bases line up with TRBD1. J lost 7 bases, V lost 3 bases, and 8 bases had no gene match. The CDR3 contains 14 residues. Per the germline V gene, CDR1 is SGHDN and CDR2 is FVKESK. Based on the CDR3 plus reference TRBV14 and TRBJ1-1, the full variable domain is EAGVTQFPSHSVIEKGQTVTLRCDPISGHDNLYWYRRVMGKEIKFLLHFVKESKQDESGMPNNRFLAERTGGTYSTLKVQPAELEDSGVYFCASSQGRRTGEAFFGQGTRLTVV.